The rows below give T cell receptor beta chains drawn from one sample of a study of cytomegalovirus exposure and HLA in healthy donors. Repertoires were generated with immunoSEQ multiplex PCR, while TCRdb's copy carries only in-frame clones and drops some. The sample contains tens of thousands of clones, 81% of which appear only once. The sequencing sample was made of PBMCs. These receptors all stem from a woman in her 30s in good health and CMV-seronegative. Both conserved end residues are part of each CDR3. The D gene is left open where the match is weak. Size values are once, few and many counts, or a class for expanded clones, and some rows have none.

>TRBJ1-3|TRBV28|NA|TRBD1
TGTGCCAGCAGTTCCCGCGCGAGGGGGCGCTCTGGAAACACCATATATTTT
CASSSRARGRSGNTIYF
>TRBJ2-7|TRBV7-9|NA|TRBD1
TGTGCCAGCAGCCCATGGACAGGGTGGTGGGAGCAGTACTTC
CASSPWTGWWEQYF
>TRBJ2-5|TRBV7-9|NA|NA
TGTGCCAGCAGCTTATCACAGCTACAGACCCAGTACTTC
CASSLSQLQTQYF
>TRBJ2-7|TRBV19|NA|TRBD2
TGTGCCAGTAGTATGCGGGGGGATATAGGACCCTACGAGCAGTACTTC
CASSMRGDIGPYEQYF
>TRBJ1-2|TRBV4-1|NA|TRBD1
TGCGCCAGCAGCCAAGATTTGGCAGGGGGTTTTCGTGGCTACACCTTC
CASSQDLAGGFRGYTF
>TRBJ2-3|TRBV7-3|NA|NA
TGTGCCAGCAGCGGCCAGGGAGATACGCAGTATTTT
CASSGQGDTQYF
>TRBJ2-2|TRBV29-1|NA|TRBD1
TGCAGCGGGTACAGGGGGATGGGCGGGGAGCTGTTTTTT
CSGYRGMGGELFF
>TRBJ1-5|TRBV28|few|TRBD1
TGTGCCAGCAGTCCGACAGGGGGCGCCGATCAGCCCCAGCATTTT
CASSPTGGADQPQHF
>TRBJ2-3|TRBV19|NA|TRBD1
TGTGCCACCGCATCACAGGGGGCGGGCGATACGCAGTATTTT
CATASQGAGDTQYF
>TRBJ1-3|TRBV5-5|NA|NA
TGTGCCAGCAGCCCCCTGGCAGGAACCTTTGATGGAAACACCATATATTTT
CASSPLAGTFDGNTIYF
>TRBJ2-7|TRBV2|NA|NA
TGTGCCAGCAGTGAATCGGGGGTCAGGACCTACGAGCAGTACTTC
CASSESGVRTYEQYF
>TRBJ2-1|TRBV6-1|once|TRBD2
TGTGCCAGCAGTGAAAGTTGGGGACTAGCGCCCGCGAGCTCCTACAATGAGCAGTTCTTC
CASSESWGLAPASSYNEQFF
>TRBJ2-2|TRBV18|NA|NA
TGTGCCAGCTCACCCGAACTAGTTCCCCCCGGGGAGCTGTTTTTT
CASSPELVPPGELFF